Below are 20 T cell receptor beta chains sequenced from a single sample in a study of blood T cells in healthy people across ages. Alongside a J-beta primer mix, a sample-barcoded 5' primer served in a second PCR lasting roughly 7 to 11 cycles. TCRdb called the 5' RACE reads again in MiXCR, with one record for every CDR3 protein. Among 1.5 million to 2 million distinct CDR3 sequences, roughly 30% were seen once, and the ten largest hold more than 6%. Sequencing was carried out using blood. The receptors shown here come from a woman aged 25-40 years in good health.

This clonotype was recorded only once. Mismatch with germline at one junction end may stem from a read error. This sequence joins TRBV5-4 and TRBJ2-6, with D perhaps TRBD1 (5 bases). The germline V gene has CDR1 SGHNT and CDR2 YYREEE (reference sequence). The CDR3 length is 15 residues. In nucleotides, the CDR3 is TGTGCCAGCAGCTTATCTGGGTCTGGGGCCAACGTCCGGACTTTC. Translation: CASSLSGSGANVRTF.

The genes are TRBV7-2 and TRBJ2-1; D is undetermined. V was shortened by 4 bases and J by 9 bases, with 16 bases between the two germline ends. CDR3 length equals 14 residues. In germline, CDR1 is SGHTA, CDR2 FQGNSA. CDR3 in amino acids: CASSSGSVWGEQFF. Written as DNA, the CDR3 is TGTGCCAGCAGCTCTGGGTCTGTGTGGGGTGAGCAGTTCTTC.

The rearrangement links TRBV5-1 to TRBJ2-1; D tentatively fits TRBD1 or TRBD2 (6 bases each). The CDR3 totals 15 residues. CDR1 and CDR2 from the germline V gene are SGHRS and YFSETQ. V dropped 0 bases and J dropped 8 bases, with 15 bases sitting between them. The CDR3 protein is CASSLVAGTLDEQFF. CDR3 nucleotide sequence: TGCGCCAGCAGCTTGGTTGCGGGGACACTCGATGAGCAGTTCTTC.

This sequence joins TRBV27 and TRBJ2-3; TRBD1 matches at 8 bases. CDR3 length: 15 residues. CDR1 is MNHEY, CDR2 SMNVEV, per germline (reference sequence). V dropped 6 bases and J dropped 0; count of bases not matched to a gene: 5. The chain's CDR3 is CASSWTGPSTDTQYF. Written as DNA, the CDR3 is TGTGCCAGCAGCTGGACAGGGCCTAGCACAGATACGCAGTATTTT.

The chain uses TRBV7-3 and TRBJ2-1; TRBD2 matches 12 bases. V shed 5 bases and J 8 bases; nucleotides not matched to a gene: 7. This CDR3 region has 15 residues. The germline CDR1 and CDR2 sequences are SGHTA and FQGTGA. CDR3 in amino acids: CASSDGTSGSYEQFF. The CDR3 nucleotides are TGTGCCAGCAGCGATGGGACTAGCGGGTCGTATGAGCAGTTCTTC.

The chain couples TRBV3-1 to TRBJ2-5; D ambiguous. The CDR3 runs to 12 residues. The germline V gene encodes CDR1 LGHDT and CDR2 YNNKEL (reference sequence). Trimming took 3 bases from V and 5 from J, leaving 7 bases between them. CDR3 nucleotides: TGTGCCAGCAGCCATAGCCCGGAGACCCAGTACTTC. It encodes CASSHSPETQYF.

On this clonotype itself: One end of the junction fails to match germline, which may point to a read error. The chain joins TRBV20-1 to TRBJ2-3; TRBD2 matches 8 bases. CDR1 and CDR2 (germline): DFQATT, SNEGSKA (reference sequence). This CDR3 comprises 16 residues. CDR3 coding DNA: TGCAGTGCCAGAGATCCGGCGGGAGGTCTCACAGATACGCAGTATTTT. Encoded protein: CSARDPAGGLTDTQYF.

This clonotype was seen ten or more times. This sequence joins TRBV12-3 or TRBV12-4 and TRBJ2-7; 9 bases are a match to TRBD1. The CDR3 runs 13 residues. With V trimmed by 7 bases and J by 7 bases, 8 bases remained unmatched. CDR3 sequence: CASNPGQGREQYF. DNA of the CDR3: TGTGCCAGCAACCCGGGACAGGGCAGGGAGCAGTACTTC.

This clonotype was picked up many times. This rearrangement joins TRBV4-1 to TRBJ2-7; the match to TRBD1 covers 7 bases. Germline V gene lookup returns CDR1 MGHRA and CDR2 YSYEKL. The V segment lost 0 bases and the J segment 0 bases; nucleotides outside the gene matches: 2. The CDR3 contains 15 residues. CDR3 in amino acids: CASSQEQGSSYEQYF. In DNA, the CDR3 is TGCGCCAGCAGCCAAGAACAGGGGAGCTCCTACGAGCAGTACTTC.

This clonotype turned up a few times. This chain links TRBV10-1 with TRBJ1-1; no clear D. Trimming left V 6 bases short and J 5 bases short, with 13 bases between. The CDR3 is made up of 13 amino acids. CDR1 is WNHNN and CDR2 is SYGVQD in the germline V gene (reference sequence). In nucleotides, the CDR3 is TGCGCCAGCAGGGTTTCCCGAGATACTGAAGCTTTCTTT. Its protein product is CASRVSRDTEAFF.

As for this clonotype: This clone may be a read error of a much larger clone one base away. The rearrangement links TRBV5-1 to TRBJ2-1, with TRBD2 matching over 9 bases. V shed 3 bases and J 4 bases; nucleotides not matched to a gene: 5. Germline lookup yields CDR1 SGHRS and CDR2 YFSETQ. CDR3 length: 15 residues. CDR3 coding DNA: TGCGCCAGCAGCTATCGAGCGGGAGGATACAATGAGCAGTTCTTC. As protein: CASSYRAGGYNEQFF.

This chain joins TRBV7-2 and TRBJ1-5, with 9 bases matching TRBD1. V lost 1 base, J lost 6 bases, and 16 bases stayed unmatched. This CDR3 is 19 amino acids long. The germline V gene encodes CDR1 SGHTA and CDR2 FQGNSA. In DNA, the CDR3 is TGTGCCAGCAGCTTAGGGGGTGGTATAGGACAGGGGCTTCGTCAGCCCCAGCATTTT. As protein: CASSLGGGIGQGLRQPQHF.

The chain joins TRBV6-6 to TRBJ1-1, with 11 bases lining up with TRBD1. Looked up from germline, CDR1 is MNHNY and CDR2 is SVGAGI (reference sequence). CDR3 length equals 14 residues. The V gene end was trimmed by 5 bases and the J gene end by 4 bases; junction bases not matched to a gene: 3. The CDR3 DNA reads as TGTGCCAGCAGTCGGGACAGGGGGACCACTGAAGCTTTCTTT. Its translation: CASSRDRGTTEAFF.

This sequence joins TRBV5-1 and TRBJ2-3; D possibly corresponds to TRBD1 (6 bases). The CDR3 extends over 15 amino acids. Trimming removed 3 bases at V and 4 bases at J, with 15 bases between. Per germline, CDR1 SGHRS and CDR2 YFSETQ. The CDR3 sequence is CASSSYGQYADTQYF. The CDR3 DNA sequence: TGCGCCAGCAGCTCATATGGACAGTATGCAGATACGCAGTATTTT. The full variable domain, its missing parts supplied by reference TRBV5-1 and TRBJ2-3, is KAGVTQTPRYLIKTRGQQVTLSCSPISGHRSVSWYQQTPGQGLQFLFEYFSETQRNKGNFPGRFSGRQFSNSRSEMNVSTLELGDSALYLCASSSYGQYADTQYFGPGTRLTVL.

This clonotype has more than one count but fewer than ten. The genes are TRBV14 and TRBJ2-2, with 8 bases that match TRBD1. In germline, CDR1 is SGHDN, CDR2 FVKESK. V gave up 4 bases and J gave up 7 bases; unmatched junction bases: 2. The CDR3 consists of 13 residues. This CDR3 reads CASSPRGRGELFF. CDR3 DNA sequence: TGTGCCAGCAGCCCCAGGGGGCGCGGGGAGCTGTTTTTT.

On this clonotype: A read error may explain this, as a much larger clone is one base away. The chain recombines TRBV20-1 with TRBJ2-4; TRBD2 matches at 15 bases. TRBJ2-7 matches the DNA end more closely, so the J call is doubtful. Germline V gene sequence: CDR1 DFQATT, CDR2 SNEGSKA (reference sequence). The CDR3 is 16 amino acids. CDR3 nucleotide sequence: TGCAGTGTCAGCGTCGGGACTAGCGGGAGGTGCGCCGAGCAGTACTTC. It encodes CSVSVGTSGRCAEQYF.

The gene calls are TRBV7-2 and TRBJ2-5; 10 bases match TRBD1. The CDR3 covers 13 residues. The V gene's germline CDR1 is SGHTA and CDR2 FQGNSA. The V segment lost 8 bases and the J segment 9 bases; nucleotides outside the gene matches: 9. The CDR3, as DNA: TGTGCCAGCCGACGACAGGGGGCTGAGGCCCAGTACTTC. Translated, it gives CASRRQGAEAQYF.

The chain has TRBV6-1 and TRBJ2-7; D ambiguous. The CDR3 runs to 15 residues. Between the trimmed V and J ends, which lost 11 bases and 2 bases, there was a span of 22 bases. CDR1 and CDR2 from the germline V gene are MNHNS and SASEGT. The CDR3 region has the DNA TGTGCCGGCAAGACGTCCTGGCACGCGGCCTACGAGCAGTACTTC. Translation: CAGKTSWHAAYEQYF.

The DNA for the CDR3 is TGTGCCAGCACCTCGGGAGGGGGTAGGAACATTCAGTACTTC. This sequence encodes CASTSGGGRNIQYF. The chain is built from TRBV2 and TRBJ2-4; the match to TRBD2 covers 8 bases. The ends lost 7 bases at V and 7 bases at J; junction bases unmatched: 9. The CDR3 has 14 residues. Germline CDR1 and CDR2: SNHLY and FYNNEI.

There are a few counts of this clonotype. V usage is TRBV12-5 and J usage is TRBJ2-7, with D maybe TRBD1 (6 bases). CDR1 and CDR2 (germline): LGHNT, FRNRAP. The CDR3 loop spans 12 amino acids. Trimming cost V 10 bases and J 5 bases, with 15 bases left between them. CDR3 sequence: CATRTAGDEQYF. CDR3 bases: TGTGCTACCCGGACGGCAGGGGACGAGCAGTACTTC.